The rows below give T cell receptor beta chains drawn from one sample of a study of blood T cell repertoires in COVID-19. The repertoire was sequenced with immunoSEQ multiplex PCR; TCRdb's copy has only in-frame clones and lacks some. The sample shows 250,000 or so clones, roughly 90% of them seen only once. Sequencing was carried out using peripheral blood. Source of these receptors: a man in his 60s with acute or convalescent COVID-19. Each CDR3 is given with its conserved first and last residue. D genes are given only for firm matches. Clone size is given for some rows only: seen once, a few or many times, or a class if the clone is expanded.

d_call,v_call,clone_size,cdr3_length,j_call,cdr3_aa,cdr3_nt
.,TRBV16,.,15,TRBJ1-2,CASSQLRTGNYGYTF,TGTGCCAGCAGCCAACTCCGGACGGGGAACTATGGCTACACCTTC
TRBD2,TRBV27,.,15,TRBJ2-7,CASSSSVSGGGEQYF,TGTGCCAGCAGTTCCTCTGTGAGCGGGGGGGGCGAGCAGTACTTC
.,TRBV7-9,.,12,TRBJ1-2,CASSLELGGYTF,TGTGCCAGCAGCTTAGAGCTGGGCGGCTACACCTTC
.,TRBV19,few,13,TRBJ2-1,CASNQSPYNEQFF,TGTGCCAGTAATCAGTCGCCTTACAATGAGCAGTTCTTC
.,TRBV4-1,.,14,TRBJ1-2,CASSQEGRGYGYTF,TGCGCCAGCAGCCAAGAGGGTCGGGGGTATGGCTACACCTTC
.,TRBV9,.,14,TRBJ2-2,CASSWDLNTGELFF,TGTGCCAGCAGCTGGGACTTGAACACCGGGGAGCTGTTTTTT
.,TRBV21-1,once,17,TRBJ2-7,CASSHPPERDSSYEQYF,TGTGCCAGCAGCCACCCCCCTGAACGGGACTCTTCCTACGAGCAGTACTTC
.,TRBV28,once,14,TRBJ1-2,CASSSYTGNYGYTF,TGTGCCAGCAGTTCCTATACAGGGAACTATGGCTACACCTTC
TRBD2,TRBV3-1/TRBV3-2,.,16,TRBJ2-5,CASSPYGLAGTETQYF,TGTGCCAGCAGCCCCTACGGACTAGCGGGTACAGAGACCCAGTACTTC
TRBD1,TRBV19,.,15,TRBJ2-3,CASSIGRGSVDTQYF,TGTGCCAGTAGTATTGGCAGGGGGTCGGTAGATACGCAGTATTTT
.,TRBV7-9,once,15,TRBJ1-4,CASSFLGGTNEKLFF,TGTGCCAGCAGCTTCCTGGGGGGGACTAATGAAAAACTGTTTTTT
.,TRBV5-6,.,18,TRBJ1-3,CASSAPGRNPSSGNTIYF,TGTGCCAGCAGTGCGCCTGGTCGTAATCCTTCCTCTGGAAACACCATATATTTT
.,TRBV4-1,many,15,TRBJ2-5,CASSQDSLRWETQYF,TGCGCCAGCAGCCAAGATAGCCTCCGATGGGAGACCCAGTACTTC
TRBD1,TRBV28,once,13,TRBJ1-4,CASEQGTNEKLFF,TGTGCCAGTGAACAGGGGACTAATGAAAAACTGTTTTTT
.,TRBV28,.,13,TRBJ2-7,CASRAGQPYEQYF,TGTGCCAGCAGGGCGGGACAGCCCTACGAGCAGTACTTC
.,TRBV25-1,once,12,TRBJ2-3,CASRGPTDTQYF,TGTGCCAGCAGGGGCCCCACAGATACGCAGTATTTT
TRBD2,TRBV6-6,.,16,TRBJ2-2,CASTPSGGRGTGELFF,TGTGCCAGCACCCCGTCGGGGGGGAGAGGCACCGGGGAGCTGTTTTTT
.,TRBV28,.,18,TRBJ2-1,CASSLGGSGGTYYNEQFF,TGTGCCAGCAGTTTAGGAGGGTCCGGAGGGACGTACTACAATGAGCAGTTCTTC
.,TRBV5-8,.,14,TRBJ1-4,CASSRRHSNEKLFF,TGTGCCAGCAGTCGTAGACACTCCAATGAAAAACTGTTTTTT
TRBD1,TRBV28,.,13,TRBJ2-5,CASSSSGGETQYF,TGTGCCAGCAGTTCGTCAGGGGGAGAGACCCAGTACTTC
TRBD1,TRBV7-9,.,15,TRBJ2-7,CASSLAPDRGYEQYF,TGTGCCAGCAGCTTAGCCCCGGACAGGGGCTACGAGCAGTACTTC
.,TRBV20-1,.,11,TRBJ2-3,CSARPQDTQYF,TGCAGTGCTAGACCCCAAGATACGCAGTATTTT
TRBD2,TRBV19,.,16,TRBJ2-7,CASSHRGRRFVNEQYF,TGTGCCAGTAGTCATCGCGGGAGACGGTTTGTCAACGAGCAGTACTTC
TRBD1,TRBV3-1/TRBV3-2,.,14,TRBJ1-4,CASTRGTANEKLFF,TGTGCCAGCACCCGGGGGACAGCAAATGAAAAACTGTTTTTT